The next 21 T cell receptor beta chains were all read from a single sample in a study of blood T cell repertoires in COVID-19. Assay used: immunoSEQ multiplex PCR; TCRdb lists only in-frame clones, some missing. The sample yields approximately 300,000 clones, 80% to 90% seen once. Sequenced input: peripheral blood. The receptors originated from a woman aged 40 to 50 with acute or convalescent COVID-19.

This rearrangement joins TRBV3-1 (or the pseudogene TRBV3-2) to TRBJ1-6, with D maybe TRBD1 (5 bases). This CDR3 comprises 14 residues. Per the germline V gene, CDR1 is LGHDT and CDR2 is YNNKEL (reference sequence). V lost 2 bases and J 7 bases, leaving 9 bases between the germline ends. The CDR3 is CASSQKTANSPLHF. In nucleotides, the CDR3 is TGTGCCAGCAGCCAAAAGACAGCAAATTCACCCCTCCACTTT.

The CDR3 sequence is CASSLVGLEKLFF. CDR3 nucleotides: TGCGCCAGCAGCTTGGTAGGACTCGAAAAACTGTTTTTT. The V and J genes are TRBV5-1 and TRBJ1-4; D remains ambiguous. The germline CDR1 and CDR2 sequences are SGHRS and YFSETQ. The CDR3 covers 13 residues. V was cut by 0 bases and J by 8 bases, with 8 bases left in between.

The chain has TRBV5-1 and TRBJ1-2, with a possible D match to TRBD1 (5 bases). This CDR3 is built from 14 residues. Germline loops: CDR1 SGHRS, CDR2 YFSETQ. V was pared by 4 bases and J by 2 bases, with 12 bases between. CDR3 loop: CASSPPGLNYGYTF. The CDR3, as DNA: TGCGCCAGCAGCCCGCCGGGACTGAACTATGGCTACACCTTC.

The chain has TRBV5-1 and TRBJ1-1; D unresolved. The germline V gene has CDR1 SGHRS and CDR2 YFSETQ. Deletions cut 3 bases from V and 7 bases from J, with 16 bases between. This CDR3 has 14 residues. In DNA form, the CDR3 reads TGCGCCAGCAGCTCGGCCGGCACAGAGAGTGAAGCTTTCTTT. Translation gives CASSSAGTESEAFF.

There are a few counts of this clone. This CDR3 is also generated by other DNA sequences in the sample. This chain links TRBV18 with TRBJ1-4; TRBD1 agrees at 8 bases. The junction had 3 bases not matched to a gene; V was cut back by 4 bases and J by 2 bases. Germline CDR1 reads KGHSH; CDR2 reads LQKENI. The CDR3 runs 15 residues. The CDR3 region is CASSRQGATNEKLFF. The CDR3 DNA reads TGTGCCAGCTCACGTCAGGGGGCGACTAATGAAAAACTGTTTTTT.

The chain is built from TRBV7-7 and TRBJ2-5, with 12 bases identical to TRBD1. This CDR3 has 15 residues. Trimming at V came to 4 bases and at J to 1 base, leaving 1 base not matched to a gene. Looked up from germline, CDR1 is SSHAT and CDR2 is FNYEAQ (reference sequence). This CDR3 is CASSSGQGAQETQYF. The DNA for the CDR3 is TGTGCCAGCAGCTCGGGACAGGGGGCCCAAGAGACCCAGTACTTC.

The chain couples TRBV6-6 to TRBJ1-5, with 7 nucleotides matching TRBD1. CDR1 and CDR2 from the germline V gene are MNHNY and SVGAGI (reference sequence). J lost 6 bases, V lost 5 bases, and 28 bases had no gene match. This CDR3 has 21 amino acids. The DNA for the CDR3 is TGTGCCAGCAGTCGGGACCCAGATACTCTATTAGGGGGCAGGGCGCGTCAGCCCCAGCATTTT. Its protein is CASSRDPDTLLGGRARQPQHF.

This chain's CDR3 is CASSLTGTSYV. The DNA of the CDR3 is TGTGCCAGCAGCTTGACCGGGACTAGTTACGTC. The rearrangement joins TRBV5-8 to TRBJ2-7; TRBD2 agrees at 8 bases. The V and J ends lost 1 base and 13 bases, in that order; junction bases with no gene match: 4. CDR3 length: 11 residues. Per the germline V gene, CDR1 is SGHTS and CDR2 is YDEGEE.

The V call is TRBV9, the J call TRBJ2-5, with 11 bases lining up with TRBD2. This CDR3 comprises 15 residues. Germline V lookup: CDR1 SGDLS, CDR2 YYNGEE. V shed 3 bases, J shed 4 bases, and the junction held 5 bases outside the gene matches. CDR3 coding DNA: TGTGCCAGCAGCGCGGGACTAGCGGTGGGAGAGACCCAGTACTTC. Amino acid sequence: CASSAGLAVGETQYF.

The chain has TRBV9 and TRBJ1-1; D is unresolved. The CDR3 is made up of 14 amino acids. Germline lookup yields CDR1 SGDLS and CDR2 YYNGEE. V lost 0 bases to trimming and J lost 11 bases, with 17 bases between them. The CDR3, as DNA: TGTGCCAGCAGCGTAGACGGGAATACATTGGGGGCTTTCTTT. Translation gives CASSVDGNTLGAFF.

This clone has only one observation. The rearrangement uses TRBV6-1 and TRBJ1-1; D unresolved. The CDR3 consists of 14 residues. Germline-derived CDR1 and CDR2 are MNHNS and SASEGT. Trimming removed 3 bases at V and 2 bases at J, with 10 bases between. CDR3 protein: CASSEVPGNTEAFF. The DNA of the CDR3 is TGTGCCAGCAGTGAGGTCCCAGGAAACACTGAAGCTTTCTTT.

Here the CDR3 reads CASRGGPQGTYGYTF. CDR3 nucleotides: TGTGCCAGCAGAGGGGGCCCACAGGGTACCTATGGCTACACCTTC. The chain links TRBV6-5 to TRBJ1-2, with 7 bases matching TRBD1. This CDR3 has 15 amino acids. Germline V gene lookup returns CDR1 MNHEY and CDR2 SVGAGI. V gave up 6 bases and J gave up 4 bases; unmatched junction bases: 11.

V gene TRBV18 combines with J gene TRBJ1-4; 7 bases are shared with TRBD1. The V segment lost 5 bases and the J segment 3 bases; nucleotides outside the gene matches: 3. The CDR3 has 14 amino acids. Germline CDR1 KGHSH, CDR2 LQKENI. CDR3 sequence: CASSSGQANEKLFF. The CDR3 nucleotides are TGTGCCAGCTCATCAGGACAGGCTAATGAAAAACTGTTTTTT.

This rearrangement joins TRBV4-1 to TRBJ2-5, with TRBD1 as a possible D gene (5 bases). Germline V gives CDR1 MGHRA, CDR2 YSYEKL. Between the trimmed V and J ends, which lost 4 bases and 14 bases, there was a span of 17 bases. The CDR3 extends over 12 amino acids. The chain's CDR3 is CASSPVAGHPYF. Written as DNA, the CDR3 is TGCGCCAGCAGCCCTGTGGCAGGACATCCTTACTTC.

CDR3 sequence reads: CASRGTRYEQYV. CDR3 nucleotide sequence: TGCGCCAGCAGGGGGACTCGCTACGAGCAGTACGTC. The chain joins TRBV10-2 to TRBJ2-7, with D maybe TRBD2 (6 bases). Germline V gives CDR1 WSHSY, CDR2 SAAADI. The CDR3 consists of 12 residues. Trimming took 6 bases from V and 3 from J, leaving 9 bases between them.

The V call is TRBV29-1, the J call TRBJ2-3; a weak D match, TRBD2 (6 bases). This CDR3 region has 10 residues. Deletions cut 6 bases from V and 10 bases from J, with 11 bases between. The germline V gene encodes CDR1 SQVTM and CDR2 ANQGSEA. The DNA for the CDR3 is TGCAGCGTCGCTTCGGGGGCGCAGTATTTT. Encoded protein: CSVASGAQYF.

This chain joins TRBV2 and TRBJ1-6; D is uncertain. Trimming left V 6 bases short and J 0 bases short, with 15 bases between. CDR1 is SNHLY and CDR2 is FYNNEI in the germline V gene. The CDR3 spans 17 residues. The CDR3 nucleotides read TGTGCCAGCAGACTCGAGGGCGGCAGCTCCTATAATTCACCCCTCCACTTT. This gives the protein CASRLEGGSSYNSPLHF. Filled out from reference TRBV2 and TRBJ1-6, the complete variable domain reads EPEVTQTPSHQVTQMGQEVILRCVPISNHLYFYWYRQILGQKVEFLVSFYNNEISEKSEIFDDQFSVERPDGSNFTLKIRSTKLEDSAMYFCASRLEGGSSYNSPLHFGNGTRLTVT.

This sequence joins TRBV3-1 (or the pseudogene TRBV3-2) and TRBJ2-3; possibly TRBD2 for D (5 bases). Trimming stripped 4 bases from V and 2 bases from J, with 10 bases between. The CDR3 consists of 14 residues. Looked up from germline, CDR1 is LGHDT and CDR2 is YNNKEL (reference sequence). The CDR3 DNA sequence: TGTGCCAGCAGCCCAGTAGGACTCACAGATACGCAGTATTTT. Protein sequence: CASSPVGLTDTQYF.

The chain recombines TRBV10-1 with TRBJ1-2; the D gene is possibly TRBD1 (5 bases). V shed 6 bases and J shed 7 bases, with 18 bases lying between them. The CDR3 runs 14 residues. Germline lookup yields CDR1 WNHNN and CDR2 SYGVQD (reference sequence). The CDR3 reads CASRPRRGVSGYTF. The CDR3 DNA reads as TGCGCCAGCAGACCGCGGCGGGGGGTATCTGGCTACACCTTC.

This clone appeared once. This chain joins TRBV10-3 and TRBJ2-3; D may be TRBD1 (6 bases). Trimming shortened V by 2 bases and J by 7 bases, and 10 bases separated the two germline ends. CDR1 ENHRY and CDR2 SYGVKD come from the germline V gene. The CDR3 extends over 13 amino acids. This CDR3 reads CAISEGGEHTQYF. CDR3 in DNA: TGTGCCATCAGTGAGGGGGGCGAACATACGCAGTATTTT.

This chain links TRBV18 with TRBJ1-4, with a weak D call TRBD1 (5 bases). The V gene's germline CDR1 is KGHSH and CDR2 LQKENI. The V and J ends lost 1 base and 8 bases respectively, with 11 bases between them. CDR3 length: 14 residues. CDR3 sequence: CASSPRQGREKLFF. The CDR3 DNA follows: TGTGCCAGCTCACCACGGCAGGGTCGCGAAAAACTGTTTTTT.